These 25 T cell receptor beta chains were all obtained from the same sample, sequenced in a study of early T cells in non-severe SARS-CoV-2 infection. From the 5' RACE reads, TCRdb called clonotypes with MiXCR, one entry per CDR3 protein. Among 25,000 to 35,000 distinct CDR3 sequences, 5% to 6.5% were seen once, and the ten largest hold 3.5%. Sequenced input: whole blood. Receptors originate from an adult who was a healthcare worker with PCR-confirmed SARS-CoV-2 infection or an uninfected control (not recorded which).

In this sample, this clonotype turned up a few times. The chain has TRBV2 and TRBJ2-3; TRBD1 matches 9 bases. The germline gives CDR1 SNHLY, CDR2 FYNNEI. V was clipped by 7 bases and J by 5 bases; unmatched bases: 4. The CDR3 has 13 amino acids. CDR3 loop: CASTGTGRDTQYF. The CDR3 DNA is TGTGCCAGCACAGGGACAGGGCGAGATACGCAGTATTTT.

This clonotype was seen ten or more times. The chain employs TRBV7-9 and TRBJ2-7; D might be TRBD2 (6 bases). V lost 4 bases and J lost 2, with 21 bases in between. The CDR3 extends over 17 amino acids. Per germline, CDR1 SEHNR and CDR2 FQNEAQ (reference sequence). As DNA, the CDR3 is TGTGCCAGCAGCTCGACAGTGACTAGTCAAAAAACCTACGAGCAGTACTTC. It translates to CASSSTVTSQKTYEQYF.

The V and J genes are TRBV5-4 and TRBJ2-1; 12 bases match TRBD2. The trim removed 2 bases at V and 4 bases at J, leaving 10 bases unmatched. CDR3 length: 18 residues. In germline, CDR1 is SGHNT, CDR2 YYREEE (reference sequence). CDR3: CASSFGLAGTTYYNEQFF. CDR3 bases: TGTGCCAGCAGCTTTGGACTAGCGGGAACCACCTATTACAATGAGCAGTTCTTC.

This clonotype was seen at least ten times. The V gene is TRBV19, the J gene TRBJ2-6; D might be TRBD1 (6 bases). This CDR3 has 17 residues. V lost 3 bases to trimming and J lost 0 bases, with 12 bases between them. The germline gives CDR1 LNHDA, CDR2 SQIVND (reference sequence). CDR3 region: CASSIDRKYSGANVLTF. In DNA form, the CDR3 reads TGTGCCAGTAGTATCGACAGGAAATACTCTGGGGCCAACGTCCTGACTTTC.

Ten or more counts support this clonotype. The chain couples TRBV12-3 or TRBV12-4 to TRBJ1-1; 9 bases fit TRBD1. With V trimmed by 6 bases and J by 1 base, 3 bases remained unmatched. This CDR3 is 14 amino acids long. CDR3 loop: CASSTDRGNTEAFF. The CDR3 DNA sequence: TGTGCCAGCAGCACGGACAGGGGGAACACTGAAGCTTTCTTT.

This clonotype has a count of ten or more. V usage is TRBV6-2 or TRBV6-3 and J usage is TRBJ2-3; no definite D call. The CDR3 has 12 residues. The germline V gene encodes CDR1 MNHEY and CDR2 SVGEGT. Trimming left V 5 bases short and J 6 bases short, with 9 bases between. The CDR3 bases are TGTGCCAGCAGTACGAACTCGGATACGCAGTATTTT. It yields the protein CASSTNSDTQYF.

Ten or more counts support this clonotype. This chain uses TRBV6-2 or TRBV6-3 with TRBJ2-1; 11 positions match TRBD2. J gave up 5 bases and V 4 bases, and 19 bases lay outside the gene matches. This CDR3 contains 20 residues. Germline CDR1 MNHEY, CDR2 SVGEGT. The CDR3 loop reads CASSFNGGRAGLAVDNEQFF. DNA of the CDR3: TGTGCCAGCAGTTTCAACGGCGGACGTGCGGGACTAGCGGTAGACAATGAGCAGTTCTTC.

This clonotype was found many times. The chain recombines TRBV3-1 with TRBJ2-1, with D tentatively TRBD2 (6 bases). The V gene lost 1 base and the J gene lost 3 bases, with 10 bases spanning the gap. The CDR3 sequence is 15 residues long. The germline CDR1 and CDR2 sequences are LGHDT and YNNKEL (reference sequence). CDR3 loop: CASSQVSSGYNEQFF. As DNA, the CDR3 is TGTGCCAGCAGCCAAGTTAGTAGCGGCTACAATGAGCAGTTCTTC.

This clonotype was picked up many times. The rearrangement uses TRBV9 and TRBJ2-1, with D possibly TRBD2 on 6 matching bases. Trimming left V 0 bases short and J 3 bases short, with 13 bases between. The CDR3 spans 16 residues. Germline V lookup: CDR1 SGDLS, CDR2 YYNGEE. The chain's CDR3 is CASSVDSGSSYNEQFF. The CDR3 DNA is TGTGCCAGCAGCGTAGATAGCGGAAGCAGCTACAATGAGCAGTTCTTC.

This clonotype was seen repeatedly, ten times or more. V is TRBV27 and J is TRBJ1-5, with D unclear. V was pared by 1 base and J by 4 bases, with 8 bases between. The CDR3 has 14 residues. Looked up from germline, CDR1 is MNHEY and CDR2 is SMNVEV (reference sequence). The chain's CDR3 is CASSLFRSNQPQHF. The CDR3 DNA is TGTGCCAGCAGTTTATTCCGCAGTAATCAGCCCCAGCATTTT.

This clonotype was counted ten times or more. CDR3 in amino acids: CASSLVAAGNEKLFF. CDR3 DNA: TGTGCCAGCAGCTTAGTGGCGGCTGGTAATGAAAAACTGTTTTTT. The gene calls are TRBV7-2 and TRBJ1-4, with no clear D. Germline values: CDR1 SGHTA, CDR2 FQGNSA. The length of the CDR3 is 15 residues. V was shortened by 1 base and J by 4 bases, with 10 bases between the two germline ends.

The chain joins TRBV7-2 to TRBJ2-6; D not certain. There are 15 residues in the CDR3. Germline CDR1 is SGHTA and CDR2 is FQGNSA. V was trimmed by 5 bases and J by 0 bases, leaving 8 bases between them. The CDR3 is CASSQLNSGANVLTF. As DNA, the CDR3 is TGTGCCAGCAGCCAGCTCAACTCTGGGGCCAACGTCCTGACTTTC.

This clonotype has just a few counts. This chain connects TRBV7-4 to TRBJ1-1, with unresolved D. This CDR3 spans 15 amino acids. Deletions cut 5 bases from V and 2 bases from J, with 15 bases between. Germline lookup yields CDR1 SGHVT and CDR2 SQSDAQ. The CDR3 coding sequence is TGTGCCAGCAGCCCCCGTGGCGGAGTAAACACTGAAGCTTTCTTT. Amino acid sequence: CASSPRGGVNTEAFF.

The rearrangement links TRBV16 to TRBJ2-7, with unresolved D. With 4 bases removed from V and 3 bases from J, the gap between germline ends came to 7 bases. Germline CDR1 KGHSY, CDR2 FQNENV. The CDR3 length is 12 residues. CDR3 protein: CASSRARYEQYF. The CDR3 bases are TGTGCCAGCAGCCGGGCTCGCTACGAGCAGTACTTC.

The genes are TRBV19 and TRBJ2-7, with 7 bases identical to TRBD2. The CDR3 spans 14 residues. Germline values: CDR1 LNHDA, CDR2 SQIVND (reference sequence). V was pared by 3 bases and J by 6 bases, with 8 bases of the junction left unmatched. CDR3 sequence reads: CASSMVREPSEQYF. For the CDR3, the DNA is TGTGCCAGTAGTATGGTGCGGGAGCCAAGCGAGCAGTACTTC.

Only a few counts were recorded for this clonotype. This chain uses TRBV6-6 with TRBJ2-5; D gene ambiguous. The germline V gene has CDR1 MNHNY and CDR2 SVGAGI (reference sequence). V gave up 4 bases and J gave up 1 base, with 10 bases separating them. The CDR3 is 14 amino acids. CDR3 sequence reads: CASSSPGAQETQYF. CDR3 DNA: TGTGCCAGCAGTTCGCCCGGAGCCCAAGAGACCCAGTACTTC.

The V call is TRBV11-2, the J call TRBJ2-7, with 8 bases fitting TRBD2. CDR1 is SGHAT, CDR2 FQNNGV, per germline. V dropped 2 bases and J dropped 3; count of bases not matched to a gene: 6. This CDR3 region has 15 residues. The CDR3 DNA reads TGTGCCAGCAGCTTAACGCGGGGGGAAGGCTACGAGCAGTACTTC. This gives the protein CASSLTRGEGYEQYF.

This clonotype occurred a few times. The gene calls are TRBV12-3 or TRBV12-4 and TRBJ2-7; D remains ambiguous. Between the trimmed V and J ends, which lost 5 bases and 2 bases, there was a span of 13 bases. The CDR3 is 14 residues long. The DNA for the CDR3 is TGTGCCAGCAGTCCAACTGGCGGTGCCTACGAGCAGTACTTC. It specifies CASSPTGGAYEQYF.

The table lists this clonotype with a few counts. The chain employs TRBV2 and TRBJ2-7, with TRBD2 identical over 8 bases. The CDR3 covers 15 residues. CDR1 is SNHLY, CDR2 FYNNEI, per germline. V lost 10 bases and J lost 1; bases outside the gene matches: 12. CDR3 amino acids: CATEPTSGPSYEQYF. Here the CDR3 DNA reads TGTGCCACCGAGCCAACTAGCGGACCATCCTACGAGCAGTACTTC.

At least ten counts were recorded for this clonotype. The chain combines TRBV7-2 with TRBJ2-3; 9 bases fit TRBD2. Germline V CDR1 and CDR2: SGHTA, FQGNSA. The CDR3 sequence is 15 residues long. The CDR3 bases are TGTGGGAGCGTGGGGCTAGCGGGGTTCACAGATACGCAGTATTTT. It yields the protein CGSVGLAGFTDTQYF.

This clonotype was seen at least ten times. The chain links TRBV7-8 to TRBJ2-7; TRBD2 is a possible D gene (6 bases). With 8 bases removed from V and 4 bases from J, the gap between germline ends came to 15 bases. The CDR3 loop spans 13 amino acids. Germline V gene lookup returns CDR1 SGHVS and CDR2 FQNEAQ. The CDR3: CASVAGPRYEQYF. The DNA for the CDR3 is TGTGCCAGCGTTGCGGGACCACGATACGAGCAGTACTTC.

CDR3 amino acids: CASSAGSNTDTQYF. CDR3 coding DNA: TGTGCCAGTAGCGCCGGGTCCAACACAGATACGCAGTATTTT. V gene TRBV19 combines with J gene TRBJ2-3; D remains unclear. The germline V gene encodes CDR1 LNHDA and CDR2 SQIVND (reference sequence). Trimming shortened V by 6 bases and J by 2 bases, and 12 bases separated the two germline ends. This CDR3 spans 14 amino acids.

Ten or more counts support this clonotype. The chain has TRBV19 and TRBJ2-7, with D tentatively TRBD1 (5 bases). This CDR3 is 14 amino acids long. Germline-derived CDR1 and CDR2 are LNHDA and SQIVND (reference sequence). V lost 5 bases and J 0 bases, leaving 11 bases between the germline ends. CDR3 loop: CASSAADSSYEQYF. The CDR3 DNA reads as TGTGCCAGTAGTGCGGCAGACAGCTCCTACGAGCAGTACTTC.

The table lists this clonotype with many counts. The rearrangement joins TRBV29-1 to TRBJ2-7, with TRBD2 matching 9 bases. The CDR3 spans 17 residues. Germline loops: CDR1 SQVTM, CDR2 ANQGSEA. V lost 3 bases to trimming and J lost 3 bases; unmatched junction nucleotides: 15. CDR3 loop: CSVEGQGVSSGNYEQYF. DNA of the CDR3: TGCAGCGTTGAGGGGCAGGGGGTTTCTAGCGGGAACTACGAGCAGTACTTC.

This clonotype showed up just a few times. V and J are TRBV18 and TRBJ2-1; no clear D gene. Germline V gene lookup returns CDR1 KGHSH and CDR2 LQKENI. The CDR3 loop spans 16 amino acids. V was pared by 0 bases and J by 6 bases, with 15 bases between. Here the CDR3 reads CASSPPARQNFNEQFF. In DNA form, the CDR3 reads TGTGCCAGCTCACCACCGGCGAGGCAGAACTTCAATGAGCAGTTCTTC.